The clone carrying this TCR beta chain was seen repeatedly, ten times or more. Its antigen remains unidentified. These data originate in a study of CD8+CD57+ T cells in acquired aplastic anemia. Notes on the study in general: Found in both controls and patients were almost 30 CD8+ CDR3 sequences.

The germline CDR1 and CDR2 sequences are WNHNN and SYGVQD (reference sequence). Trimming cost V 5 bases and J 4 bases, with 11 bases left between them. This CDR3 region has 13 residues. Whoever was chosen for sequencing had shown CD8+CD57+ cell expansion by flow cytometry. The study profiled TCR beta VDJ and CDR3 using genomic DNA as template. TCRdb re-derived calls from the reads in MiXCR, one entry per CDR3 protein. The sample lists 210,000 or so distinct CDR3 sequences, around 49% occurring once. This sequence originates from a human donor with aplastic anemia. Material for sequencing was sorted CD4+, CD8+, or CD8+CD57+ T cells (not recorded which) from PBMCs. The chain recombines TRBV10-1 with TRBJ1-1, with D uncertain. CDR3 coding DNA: TGCGCCAGCAGTCGGGGATGGGGCACTGAAGCTTTCTTT. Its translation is CASSRGWGTEAFF.